These 6 T cell receptor beta chains originate from one sample sequenced in a study of early T cells in non-severe SARS-CoV-2 infection. TCRdb reprocessed the 5' RACE reads via MiXCR and lists one record per CDR3 protein. The table has around 48,000 distinct CDR3 sequences, less than 15% seen once; the top ten hold about 10%. The sequenced sample consisted of whole blood. The receptors were sampled from an adult who was a healthcare worker with PCR-confirmed SARS-CoV-2 infection or an uninfected control (not recorded which).

This clonotype has ten or more counts. Relative to the germline gene, one junction end is altered; a read error may explain this. The chain recombines TRBV7-7 with TRBJ2-3; 8 nucleotides line up with TRBD1. Germline CDR1 and CDR2: SSHAT and FNYEAQ (reference sequence). CDR3 length equals 15 residues. Here the CDR3 DNA reads TGTGCTAGCAGCCCAACTCAGGGGGCATTAGATACGCAGTATTTT. It codes for CASSPTQGALDTQYF. The full variable domain, its missing parts supplied by reference TRBV7-7 and TRBJ2-3, is GAGVSQSPRYKVTKRGQDVTLRCDPISSHATLYWYQQALGQGPEFLTYFNYEAQPDKSGLPSDRFSAERPEGSISTLTIQRTEQRDSAMYRCASSPTQGALDTQYFGPGTRLTVL.

The chain is built from TRBV7-9 and TRBJ2-1; 10 bases map to TRBD2. V shed 4 bases, J shed 10 bases, and the junction held 10 bases outside the gene matches. The germline V gene encodes CDR1 SEHNR and CDR2 FQNEAQ (reference sequence). The CDR3 has 15 amino acids. CDR3 sequence: CASSSNGLAETEQFF. The CDR3 nucleotides are TGTGCCAGCAGCTCAAACGGACTAGCGGAGACGGAGCAGTTCTTC.

This clonotype was counted many times. J is TRBJ2-3 and V is TRBV7-2; 8 nucleotides line up with TRBD2. Germline V CDR1 and CDR2: SGHTA, FQGNSA. V gave up 6 bases and J gave up 4 bases; unmatched junction bases: 6. The CDR3 has 14 residues. The chain's CDR3 is CASRNSGAADTQYF. CDR3 coding DNA: TGTGCCAGCAGAAATAGCGGGGCGGCAGATACGCAGTATTTT.

This sequence joins TRBV4-2 and TRBJ1-4, with 11 bases matching TRBD1. Germline V gives CDR1 LGHNA, CDR2 YNFKEQ. V lost 3 bases to trimming and J lost 5 bases; unmatched junction nucleotides: 5. CDR3 length equals 16 residues. CDR3 DNA: TGTGCCAGCAGCCAGGCGGACAGGGGGCAAAATGAAAAACTGTTTTTT. It specifies CASSQADRGQNEKLFF.

J is TRBJ2-7 and V is TRBV30, with D tentatively TRBD1 (5 bases). Germline loops: CDR1 GTSNPN, CDR2 SVGIG (reference sequence). This CDR3 contains 12 residues. The V end lost 2 bases, the J end lost 3 bases, and 8 bases lay between the germline ends. Here the CDR3 DNA reads TGTGCCTGGAGTCCAGGGAACTACGAGCAGTACTTC. Protein sequence: CAWSPGNYEQYF. Complete variable domain (other parts from reference TRBV30 and TRBJ2-7): SQTIHQWPATLVQPVGSPLSLECTVEGTSNPNLYWYRQAAGRGLQLLFYSVGIGQISSEVPQNLSASRPQDRQFILSSKKLLLSDSGFYLCAWSPGNYEQYFGPGTRLTVT.

Ten or more counts support this clonotype. The chain uses TRBV20-1 and TRBJ2-3, with 10 nucleotides matching TRBD1. Germline V gene sequence: CDR1 DFQATT, CDR2 SNEGSKA (reference sequence). This CDR3 is built from 19 residues. V lost 5 bases and J lost 2; bases outside the gene matches: 19. The CDR3 coding sequence is TGCAGTGCTTCTTACGTGCGACAGGGGGCGGGTTCACACACAGATACGCAGTATTTT. Translation: CSASYVRQGAGSHTDTQYF.